This is a list of T cell receptor beta chains from one sample in a study of CD8 T cells in ankylosing spondylitis. TCRdb ran MiXCR on the 5' RACE reads and lists one entry per CDR3 protein. The table lists roughly 240,000 distinct CDR3 sequences, under 35% of them singletons, with about 4% in the top ten. The specimen sequenced was blood, either unsorted or a sorted T cell fraction (not recorded which). The receptors were gathered from a male donor with ankylosing spondylitis or in good health (not recorded which). CDR3s include the opening cysteine and the closing phenylalanine or tryptophan. A D gene is named only where the DNA matches it firmly. Clone size is shown for a subset of rows, as once, few, many or a class of expanded clone.

J	V	D	size	length	CDR3	DNA
TRBJ1-2	TRBV25-1	.	once	14	CASSEFTGAYGYTF	TGTGCCAGCAGTGAATTTACGGGAGCCTATGGCTACACCTTC
TRBJ1-6	TRBV20-1	.	few	14	CSASLAAVKWPLHF	TGCAGTGCTAGTCTGGCCGCAGTGAAATGGCCCCTCCACTTT
TRBJ1-6	TRBV4-1	TRBD1	.	16	CASSQPTGAGNSPLHF	TGCGCCAGCAGCCAACCGACAGGGGCGGGTAATTCACCCCTCCACTTT
TRBJ1-2	TRBV12-3/TRBV12-4	.	few	13	CASSFGRGYGYTF	TGTGCCAGCAGTTTCGGCAGGGGCTATGGCTACACCTTC
TRBJ2-5	TRBV28	TRBD1	.	14	CASSPGQGLKTQYF	TGTGCCAGCAGTCCGGGACAGGGGCTCAAGACCCAGTACTTC
TRBJ2-1	TRBV3-1	.	.	13	CASRSDGYNEQFF	TGTGCCAGCAGAAGCGACGGGTACAATGAGCAGTTCTTC
TRBJ2-3	TRBV12-3/TRBV12-4	TRBD2	.	15	CASASLALAGDTQYF	TGTGCCAGCGCCAGTTTGGCACTAGCGGGGGATACGCAGTATTTT
TRBJ1-5	TRBV12-1	.	.	18	CASSAQLGTQYSNQPQHF	TGTGCCAGCAGCGCCCAGCTGGGGACCCAATATAGCAATCAGCCCCAGCATTTT
TRBJ2-1	TRBV20-1	TRBD1	few	16	CSARDAGQGRYNEQFF	TGCAGTGCTAGAGATGCGGGACAGGGGCGCTACAATGAGCAGTTCTTC
TRBJ2-4	TRBV12-3/TRBV12-4	.	few	15	CASSRQILAKNIQYF	TGTGCCAGCAGTCGACAGATCCTAGCCAAAAACATTCAGTACTTC
TRBJ1-1	TRBV11-2	.	.	12	CASSSQDTQAFF	TGTGCCAGCAGCTCCCAGGACACCCAAGCTTTCTTT
TRBJ2-2	TRBV10-3	.	few	14	CAIRQGRNTGELFF	TGTGCCATCAGGCAGGGACGGAACACCGGGGAGCTGTTTTTT
TRBJ1-2	TRBV12-3/TRBV12-4	.	few	15	CASSGNRVGSYGYTF	TGTGCCAGCAGTGGGAACAGGGTCGGTTCCTATGGCTACACCTTC
TRBJ2-3	TRBV10-3	TRBD2	.	15	CASRSGGAGTDTQYF	TGTGCCTCCCGTAGCGGGGGGGCGGGCACGGATACGCAGTATTTT
TRBJ2-7	TRBV5-1	.	.	14	CASSLFLGEDEQYF	TGCGCCAGCAGCTTGTTTCTAGGAGAAGACGAGCAGTACTTC
TRBJ2-6	TRBV20-1	.	.	13	CSATRVRANVLTF	TGCAGTGCTACCAGGGTTAGGGCCAACGTCCTGACTTTC
TRBJ1-3	TRBV12-3/TRBV12-4	TRBD1	.	15	CASSLQGVAGNTIYF	TGTGCCAGCAGTCTACAGGGGGTAGCTGGAAACACCATATATTTT
TRBJ2-3	TRBV20-1	.	few	14	CSAHRTKSTDTQYF	TGCAGTGCCCATCGGACAAAAAGCACAGATACGCAGTATTTT
TRBJ2-3	TRBV29-1	TRBD2	few	15	CSVRLAGVSTDTQYF	TGCAGCGTCCGCCTAGCGGGGGTATCTACAGATACGCAGTATTTT
TRBJ1-2	TRBV12-3/TRBV12-4	.	many	13	CASSRMQVYGYTF	TGTGCCAGCAGTAGGATGCAAGTTTATGGCTACACCTTC
TRBJ2-7	TRBV20-1	TRBD1	few	14	CSARDDREPYEQYF	TGCAGTGCTAGAGATGACAGGGAGCCCTACGAGCAGTACTTC
TRBJ2-3	TRBV9	.	.	14	CASSVGVSVDTQYF	TGTGCCAGCAGCGTAGGAGTTTCTGTAGATACGCAGTATTTT
TRBJ2-2	TRBV15	TRBD1	.	15	CATSRDRGLTGELFF	TGTGCCACCAGCAGGGACAGGGGGCTCACCGGGGAGCTGTTTTTT
TRBJ1-1	TRBV20-1	.	.	11	CSALLTTEAFF	TGCAGTGCTTTACTAACCACTGAAGCTTTCTTT
TRBJ2-4	TRBV11-2	TRBD2	.	18	CASRSGLAGGLAKNIQYF	TGTGCCAGCAGATCGGGACTAGCGGGGGGATTAGCCAAAAACATTCAGTACTTC
TRBJ2-2	TRBV12-3/TRBV12-4	.	.	16	CASSHGQLINTGELFF	TGTGCCAGCAGCCACGGACAGCTGATAAACACCGGGGAGCTGTTTTTT